One sample yielded the 25 T cell receptor beta chains listed below, sequenced in a study of CD8 T cells in ankylosing spondylitis. TCRdb ran MiXCR on the 5' RACE reads and lists one entry per CDR3 protein. Among 40,000 to 55,000 distinct CDR3 sequences listed, 7.4% were seen once. The specimen was blood, either unsorted or a sorted T cell fraction (not recorded which). Source of these receptors: a female donor with ankylosing spondylitis or in good health (not recorded which).

This chain joins TRBV20-1 and TRBJ2-2; maybe TRBD1 (6 bases). V lost 3 bases and J lost 10, with 18 bases in between. The CDR3 runs to 14 residues. Germline CDR1 DFQATT, CDR2 SNEGSKA (reference sequence). The CDR3 loop reads CSASTGGGSEELFF. The CDR3 DNA reads TGCAGTGCTAGCACAGGTGGGGGCTCCGAGGAGCTGTTTTTT.

This clonotype was picked up many times. This rearrangement joins TRBV28 to TRBJ1-1; 9 nucleotides match TRBD1. The V gene end was trimmed by 5 bases and the J gene end by 5 bases; junction bases not matched to a gene: 9. The CDR3 runs to 15 residues. Germline CDR1 MDHEN, CDR2 SYDVKM. CDR3 in DNA: TGTGCCAGCAGTACCCAGGGACAGGGCTGGACTGAAGCTTTCTTT. Residues: CASSTQGQGWTEAFF.

This clonotype was seen ten or more times. The J gene is TRBJ1-2, the V gene TRBV6-5; D gene uncertain. CDR3 length: 15 residues. Germline-derived CDR1 and CDR2 are MNHEY and SVGAGI. The V and J ends lost 2 bases and 7 bases respectively, with 17 bases between them. CDR3 amino acids: CASSYGQVDQRGYTF. The CDR3 DNA follows: TGTGCCAGCAGTTACGGTCAGGTAGATCAACGTGGCTACACCTTC.

In its sample, this clonotype was seen many times. The J gene is TRBJ2-2, the V gene TRBV10-3; TRBD1 agrees at 7 bases. Germline V gives CDR1 ENHRY, CDR2 SYGVKD. The CDR3 has 16 amino acids. V was clipped by 4 bases and J by 3 bases; unmatched bases: 8. The CDR3 sequence: CAISGKGGADTGELFF. The DNA of the CDR3 is TGTGCCATCAGTGGAAAAGGGGGCGCCGACACCGGGGAGCTGTTTTTT.

The V call is TRBV18, the J call TRBJ2-2; the D gene could be TRBD1 or TRBD2 (5 bases each). Germline-derived CDR1 and CDR2 are KGHSH and LQKENI. Deletions cut 5 bases from V and 4 bases from J, with 11 bases between. This CDR3 contains 14 residues. The CDR3 DNA reads as TGTGCCAGCTCATCGGGACCCCGCACCGGGGAGCTGTTTTTT. This encodes CASSSGPRTGELFF.

This clonotype was observed at least ten times. The chain has TRBV20-1 and TRBJ1-5; D ambiguous. Per germline, CDR1 DFQATT and CDR2 SNEGSKA (reference sequence). Trimming stripped 5 bases from V and 0 bases from J, with 14 bases between. This CDR3 contains 15 residues. The CDR3 bases are TGCAGTGCTTGGGAACAGTCCTATAGCAATCAGCCCCAGCATTTT. It translates to CSAWEQSYSNQPQHF.

A remark on this clonotype: Mismatch with germline at one junction end may stem from a read error. CDR3 bases: TGTGCCATCAGCCGCGGGCTACAGGGGGTAGGCATAGAAAATGGCTACACCTTC. The encoded protein is CAISRGLQGVGIENGYTF. V is TRBV5-4 and J is TRBJ1-2, with TRBD1 matching 8 bases. There are 18 residues in the CDR3. Germline loops: CDR1 SGHNT, CDR2 YYREEE (reference sequence).

This clonotype was seen repeatedly, ten times or more. The V and J genes are TRBV20-1 and TRBJ1-1, with D hard to call. V was pared by 6 bases and J by 1 base, with 9 bases between. The CDR3 is 12 amino acids. The germline gives CDR1 DFQATT, CDR2 SNEGSKA (reference sequence). The CDR3 nucleotides are TGCAGTGCCACCCTCACGAACACTGAAGCTTTCTTT. Translated: CSATLTNTEAFF.

This clonotype was counted at least ten times. The chain has TRBV12-3 or TRBV12-4 and TRBJ1-5, with D hard to call. This CDR3 has 14 residues. Trimming took off 3 bases at V and 2 bases at J, with 8 bases between the two ends. CDR3 in amino acids: CASSLNGGNQPQHF. Here the CDR3 DNA reads TGTGCCAGCAGTTTGAATGGAGGCAATCAGCCCCAGCATTTT.

Only a few counts were recorded for this clonotype. The chain is built from TRBV7-9 and TRBJ2-1; D call uncertain. There are 12 residues in the CDR3. The germline V gene has CDR1 SEHNR and CDR2 FQNEAQ (reference sequence). Trimming took 1 base from V and 8 from J, leaving 6 bases between them. The CDR3 sequence: CASSLVADEQFF. CDR3 coding DNA: TGTGCCAGCAGCTTAGTGGCGGATGAGCAGTTCTTC.

In this sample, this clonotype turned up many times. The chain combines TRBV10-2 with TRBJ1-5; D remains ambiguous. Trimming stripped 5 bases from V and 0 bases from J, with 2 bases between. CDR3 length equals 12 residues. Germline V gene data show CDR1 as WSHSY and CDR2 as SAAADI. The CDR3 spells CASSYSNQPQHF. The CDR3 nucleotides are TGCGCCAGCAGTTATAGCAATCAGCCCCAGCATTTT.

This clonotype was picked up many times. The gene calls are TRBV9 and TRBJ2-1; D might be TRBD1 (5 bases). CDR1 is SGDLS and CDR2 is YYNGEE in the germline V gene. CDR3 length equals 14 residues. The ends were cut back, 1 base at V and 8 bases at J, with 13 bases in the middle. The CDR3 reads CASSVSAGKYEQFF. CDR3 bases: TGTGCCAGCAGCGTATCGGCAGGGAAATATGAGCAGTTCTTC.

This clonotype has a count of ten or more. V and J are TRBV5-1 and TRBJ2-5, with 7 bases that match TRBD1. The V gene's germline CDR1 is SGHRS and CDR2 YFSETQ. V was pared by 2 bases and J by 5 bases, with 6 bases of the junction left unmatched. This CDR3 contains 14 residues. The CDR3 is CASSFRQGGETQYF. DNA for the CDR3: TGCGCCAGCAGCTTCCGACAGGGCGGCGAGACCCAGTACTTC.

There are many counts of this clonotype. The chain has TRBV3-1 and TRBJ1-5; no definite D call. Germline-derived CDR1 and CDR2 are LGHDT and YNNKEL (reference sequence). Trimming removed 0 bases at V and 6 bases at J, with 6 bases between. This CDR3 has 13 amino acids. The CDR3 DNA is TGTGCCAGCAGCCAAGATCAAGCTCAGCCCCAGCATTTT. It encodes CASSQDQAQPQHF.

This clonotype was detected many times. V gene TRBV5-1 combines with J gene TRBJ1-2, with 7 bases fitting TRBD1. V trimming: 4 bases; J trimming: 13 bases; junction bases outside the gene matches: 7. The germline CDR1 and CDR2 sequences are SGHRS and YFSETQ. The CDR3 contains 11 residues. CDR3 region: CASSRDGTVTF. DNA of the CDR3: TGCGCCAGCAGCCGGGACGGGACAGTCACCTTC.

In its sample, this clonotype was seen many times. J is TRBJ1-2 and V is TRBV13; maybe TRBD1 (5 bases). There are 12 residues in the CDR3. Trimming left V 4 bases short and J 10 bases short, with 13 bases between. Germline V gene sequence: CDR1 PRHDT, CDR2 FYEKMQ (reference sequence). The CDR3 nucleotides read TGTGCCAGCAGCTCTACGACGGGGGTCTACACCTTC. Residues: CASSSTTGVYTF.

This clonotype was counted ten times or more. The chain uses TRBV5-1 and TRBJ2-1; 8 bases align to TRBD1. The ends lost 4 bases at V and 7 bases at J; junction bases unmatched: 7. Germline V lookup: CDR1 SGHRS, CDR2 YFSETQ. This CDR3 region has 14 residues. CDR3 region: CASSETGDKNEQFF. The CDR3 bases are TGCGCCAGCAGCGAGACAGGGGACAAGAATGAGCAGTTCTTC.

This clonotype was found many times. The chain joins TRBV7-2 to TRBJ2-5; 7 bases agree with TRBD2. J lost 1 base, V lost 4 bases, and 3 bases had no gene match. The CDR3 is made up of 14 amino acids. Looked up from germline, CDR1 is SGHTA and CDR2 is FQGNSA. The CDR3 loop is CASSSTSSQETQYF. The CDR3 DNA reads TGTGCCAGCAGCTCGACTAGCTCCCAAGAGACCCAGTACTTC. Filled out from reference TRBV7-2 and TRBJ2-5, the complete variable domain reads GAGVSQSPSNKVTEKGKDVELRCDPISGHTALYWYRQSLGQGLEFLIYFQGNSAPDKSGLPSDRFSAERTGGSVSTLTIQRTQQEDSAVYLCASSSTSSQETQYFGPGTRLLVL.

This clonotype has ten or more counts. The chain is built from TRBV5-1 and TRBJ2-3; D perhaps matches TRBD1 (6 bases). V lost 4 bases and J 2 bases, leaving 11 bases between the germline ends. This CDR3 has 14 amino acids. Germline V gene lookup returns CDR1 SGHRS and CDR2 YFSETQ. The CDR3 nucleotides are TGCGCCAGCAGCCTCGGACAGACCACAGATACGCAGTATTTT. It encodes CASSLGQTTDTQYF.

The J gene is TRBJ1-2, the V gene TRBV5-1; TRBD1 matches at 7 bases. Germline CDR1 reads SGHRS; CDR2 reads YFSETQ. Trimming cost V 2 bases and J 1 base; bases outside gene matches: 14. The CDR3 spans 18 residues. CDR3 sequence: CASSFSPPDRRINYGYTF. The DNA of the CDR3 is TGCGCCAGCAGCTTTTCCCCCCCGGACAGGCGAATTAACTATGGCTACACCTTC.

This clonotype has more than one count but fewer than ten. The chain joins TRBV4-1 to TRBJ2-6; the match to TRBD1 covers 12 bases. The CDR3 sequence is 20 residues long. With V trimmed by 1 base and J by 2 bases, 9 bases remained unmatched. Germline V CDR1 and CDR2: MGHRA, YSYEKL. The CDR3 coding sequence is TGCGCCAGCAGCCAAGTCACCGGGACAGGGGGCGGGGCTGGGGCCAACGTCCTGACTTTC. This codes for CASSQVTGTGGGAGANVLTF.

As regards this clonotype: This sequence may be a read error, since a much larger clone differs from it by one base. The gene calls are TRBV6-4 and TRBJ1-2; D is possibly TRBD1 (5 bases). CDR1 and CDR2 (germline): MRHNA, SNTAGT. The CDR3 covers 15 residues. CDR3 in amino acids: CASSGQIGTNYAYTF. DNA of the CDR3: TGTGCCAGCAGTGGACAAATAGGGACTAACTATGCCTACACCTTC.

This clonotype was counted ten times or more. The gene calls are TRBV5-1 and TRBJ1-1, with 7 bases aligning to TRBD1. Per the germline V gene, CDR1 is SGHRS and CDR2 is YFSETQ. This CDR3 is 18 amino acids long. Trimming cost V 2 bases and J 1 base; bases outside gene matches: 14. For the CDR3, the DNA is TGCGCCAGCAGCTTTGCCCCCTCCCAGACAGGGAGGAACACTGAAGCTTTCTTT. Translation gives CASSFAPSQTGRNTEAFF.

This clonotype was detected many times. This chain links TRBV20-1 with TRBJ2-1; D remains ambiguous. With 2 bases removed from V and 5 bases from J, the gap between germline ends came to 16 bases. Per the germline V gene, CDR1 is DFQATT and CDR2 is SNEGSKA (reference sequence). The CDR3 runs 15 residues. CDR3 amino acids: CSARLSGVGNNEQFF. The CDR3 nucleotides are TGCAGTGCTAGACTCTCCGGTGTGGGGAACAATGAGCAGTTCTTC.

This clonotype was seen many times. Germline is not matched at one junction end, which may reflect a read error. CDR3 sequence: CSARQTGVNDGYTF. The CDR3 DNA sequence: TGCAGTGCTAGACAGACAGGGGTTAACGATGGCTACACCTTC. The chain recombines TRBV20-1 with TRBJ1-2; 8 nucleotides align to TRBD1. The CDR3 runs to 14 residues. The germline V gene encodes CDR1 DFQATT and CDR2 SNEGSKA (reference sequence).